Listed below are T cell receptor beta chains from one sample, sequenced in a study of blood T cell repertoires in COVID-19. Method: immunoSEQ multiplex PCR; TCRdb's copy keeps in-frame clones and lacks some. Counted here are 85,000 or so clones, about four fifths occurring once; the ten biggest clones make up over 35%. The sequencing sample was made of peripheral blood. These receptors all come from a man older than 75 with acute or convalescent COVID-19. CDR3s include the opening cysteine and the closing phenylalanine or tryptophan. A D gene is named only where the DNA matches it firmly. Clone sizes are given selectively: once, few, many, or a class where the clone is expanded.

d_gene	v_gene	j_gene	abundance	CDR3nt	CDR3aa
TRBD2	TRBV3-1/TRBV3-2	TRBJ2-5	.	TGTGCCAGCAGCCAAGATCGGACTAGCGGGGGGATACAAGAGACCCAGTACTTC	CASSQDRTSGGIQETQYF
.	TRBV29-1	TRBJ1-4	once	TGCAGCGTTGCATCAGGGGCAACTAATGAAAAACTGTTTTTT	CSVASGATNEKLFF
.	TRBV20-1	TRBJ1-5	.	TGCAGTGCTAGTCCCGCGGGGGCGCTAGGTCAGCCCCAGCATTTT	CSASPAGALGQPQHF
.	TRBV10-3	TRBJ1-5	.	TGTGCCATCAGCCCCGGACAACAGCCCCAGCATTTT	CAISPGQQPQHF
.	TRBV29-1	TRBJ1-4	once	TGCAGCGGCGGAAGCGGGGCGGGAGGTGAAAAACTGTTTTTT	CSGGSGAGGEKLFF
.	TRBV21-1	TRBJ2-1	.	TGTGCCAGCAGCCCCCCCGGGACTTCTAACAATGAGCAGTTCTTC	CASSPPGTSNNEQFF
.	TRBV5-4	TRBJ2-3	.	TGTGCCAGCAGCCTCTTTCAGAGGGCCCGCACAGATACGCAGTATTTT	CASSLFQRARTDTQYF
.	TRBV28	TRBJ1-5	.	TGTGCCAGCACCGGCTTTGGTAGGGGGAGACATCAGCCCCAGCATTTT	CASTGFGRGRHQPQHF
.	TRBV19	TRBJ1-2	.	TGTGCCAGTAGTAACCCCTCCCGGCAGGGCGCAAACAATGGCTACACCTTC	CASSNPSRQGANNGYTF
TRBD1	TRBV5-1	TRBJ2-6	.	TGCGCCAGTGGGGACAGTCACTCTGGGGCCAACGTCCTGACTTTC	CASGDSHSGANVLTF
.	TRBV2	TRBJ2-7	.	TGTGCCACCAAAAAGGACACCCGGGAGCAGTACTTC	CATKKDTREQYF
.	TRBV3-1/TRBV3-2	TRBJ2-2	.	TGTGCCAGCAGCCACGAAACAGGGACCGGGGAGCTGTTTTTT	CASSHETGTGELFF
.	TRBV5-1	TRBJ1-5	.	TGCGCCAGCAGCCCAGTAGGCGGGGGCAATCAGCCCCAGCATTTT	CASSPVGGGNQPQHF
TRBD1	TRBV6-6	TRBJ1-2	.	TGTGCCAGCAGCGACGCCGGGACAGGGGGCTACTATGGCTACACCTTC	CASSDAGTGGYYGYTF
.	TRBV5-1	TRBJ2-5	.	TGCGCCAGCAGCTTGTTAAGGGGGACCCAGTACTTC	CASSLLRGTQYF
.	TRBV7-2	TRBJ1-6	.	TGTGCCAGCAGCTTTTTAGGGGTTAATTCACCCCTCCACTTT	CASSFLGVNSPLHF
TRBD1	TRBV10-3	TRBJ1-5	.	TGTGCCATCAGGGGACAGGGCAATCAGCCCCAGCATTTT	CAIRGQGNQPQHF
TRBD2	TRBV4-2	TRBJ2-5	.	TGTGCCAGCAGCCAAGATTCATCGGGAGCGGGAGCCGTCAGGGAGACCCAGTACTTC	CASSQDSSGAGAVRETQYF
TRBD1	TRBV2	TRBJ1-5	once	TGTGCCGGGGGACAGGAGGCCAATCAGCCCCAGCATTTT	CAGGQEANQPQHF
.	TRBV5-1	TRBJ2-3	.	TGCGCCAGCAGCTTGGTGACAGACCCCACAGATACGCAGTATTTT	CASSLVTDPTDTQYF
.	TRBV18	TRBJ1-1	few	TGTGCCAGCTCACCACAAACAGCTATGAACACTGAAGCTTTCTTT	CASSPQTAMNTEAFF
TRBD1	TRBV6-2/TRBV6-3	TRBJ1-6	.	TGTGCCAGCAGTAACCCGGGACAGGGAGATTCACCCCTCCACTTT	CASSNPGQGDSPLHF
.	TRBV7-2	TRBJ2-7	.	TGTGCCAGCAGCTCCGACAGGCCCCTCTACGAGCAGTACTTC	CASSSDRPLYEQYF
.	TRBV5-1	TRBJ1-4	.	TGCGCCAGCAGACTTCGAGAAAAACTGTTTTTT	CASRLREKLFF
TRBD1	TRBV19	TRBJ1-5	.	TGTGCCAGTAGTATGAAACAGGGGGCTGGGCAGCCCCAGCATTTT	CASSMKQGAGQPQHF
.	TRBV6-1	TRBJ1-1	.	TGTGCCAGCAGTGACGACAGGTTTGAAGCTTTCTTT	CASSDDRFEAFF
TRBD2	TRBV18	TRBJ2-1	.	TGTGCCAGCTCAGGGACTAGCGGAGGCTACAATGAGCAGTTCTTC	CASSGTSGGYNEQFF
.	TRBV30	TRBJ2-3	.	TGTGCCTGGAGTCGGGACCCAGGGGAAAGGAGCACAGATACGCAGTATTTT	CAWSRDPGERSTDTQYF
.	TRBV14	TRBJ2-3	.	TGTGCCAGCAGCCAGCACGTCGGGACAGATACGCAGTATTTT	CASSQHVGTDTQYF
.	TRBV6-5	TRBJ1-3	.	TGTGCCAGCAGTTACGCGGCGAGCTCTGGAAACACCATATATTTT	CASSYAASSGNTIYF
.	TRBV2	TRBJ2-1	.	TGTGCCAGCAGTTTTCAGGCGACGCGGGGTTACAATGAGCAGTTCTTC	CASSFQATRGYNEQFF
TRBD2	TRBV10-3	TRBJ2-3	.	TGTGCCATCAGGGCCAGCGGGAGGACAGATACGCAGTATTTT	CAIRASGRTDTQYF
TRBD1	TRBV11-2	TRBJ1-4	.	TGTGCCAGCAGCTTAGGACAGGGGAGAGAAAAACTGTTTTTT	CASSLGQGREKLFF
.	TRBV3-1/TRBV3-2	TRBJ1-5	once	TGTGCCAGCAGCAGAGGACAGATCAATCAGCCCCAGCATTTT	CASSRGQINQPQHF
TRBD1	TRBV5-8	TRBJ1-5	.	TGTGCCAGCAGCTTGGCCGGACAGGGGGCTCGGCAGCCCCAGCATTTT	CASSLAGQGARQPQHF
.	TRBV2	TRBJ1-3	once	TGTGCCAGCAGAGGGGGAAACTCTGGAAACACCATATATTTT	CASRGGNSGNTIYF
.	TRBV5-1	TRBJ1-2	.	TGCGCCAGCAGCTTGGATGACAATAAATACTATGGCTACACCTTC	CASSLDDNKYYGYTF
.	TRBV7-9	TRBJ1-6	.	TGTGCCAGCAGCTTAGGGAACGGGTACCCATATAATTCACCCCTCCACTTT	CASSLGNGYPYNSPLHF
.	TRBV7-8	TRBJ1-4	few	TGTGCCAGCAGCATTTACAGGCCAATGAATGAAAAACTGTTTTTT	CASSIYRPMNEKLFF